This is a list of T cell receptor beta chains from one sample in a study of blood T cell repertoires in COVID-19. TCRdb's copy holds only in-frame clones and misses some; the assay was immunoSEQ multiplex PCR. The data show roughly 200,000 clones, around 82% seen once. The sequenced sample was peripheral blood. The receptors stem from a woman in her 70s with acute or convalescent COVID-19. The CDR3 runs from the conserved cysteine through the conserved F or W. Each record gives: J gene, clone size, D gene, V gene, CDR3 DNA, CDR3 protein. A D gene is named only where the DNA matches it firmly. Clone size is not always given. Where it is, it says once, few, many or a class for expanded clones.

TRBJ1-2 . TRBD1 TRBV18 TGTGCCAGCTCACCTACCCCCGGGACAGACTATGGCTACACCTTC CASSPTPGTDYGYTF
TRBJ1-6 . TRBD1 TRBV30 TGTGCCTGGAGTGTCATGACAGGGGACCTCAGATCATATAATTCACCCCTCCACTTT CAWSVMTGDLRSYNSPLHF
TRBJ1-2 . TRBD1 TRBV5-1 TGCGCCAGCAGCGTCGAGGCAGGGGGTTTGGAGGGCTACACCTTC CASSVEAGGLEGYTF
TRBJ1-4 . TRBD1 TRBV5-1 TGCGCCAGCAGCAATCCGGGACAGGATAATGAAAAACTGTTTTTT CASSNPGQDNEKLFF
TRBJ1-5 . . TRBV5-6 TGTGCCAGCAGCTTGGGCCTATCTCAGCCCCAGCATTTT CASSLGLSQPQHF
TRBJ2-3 . TRBD2 TRBV6-5 TGTGCCAGCAGCCCATCTAGCGGGAGCGCAGATACGCAGTATTTT CASSPSSGSADTQYF
TRBJ2-5 . TRBD2 TRBV27 TGTGCCAGCAGTCCACTAGCGGCCCTGCAAGAGACCCAGTACTTC CASSPLAALQETQYF
TRBJ1-1 . TRBD1 TRBV5-1 TGCGCCAGCAGCTTGGAGTCAGGGGGAAGAAGGACTGAAGCTTTCTTT CASSLESGGRRTEAFF
TRBJ2-6 . TRBD2 TRBV5-4 TGTGCCAGCAGCTTGGGTCTAGCGGGAGCTGGGGCCAACGTCCTGACTTTC CASSLGLAGAGANVLTF
TRBJ1-1 few TRBD1 TRBV2 TGTGCCAGCAACCCTCAGGGGGGAAACACTGAAGCTTTCTTT CASNPQGGNTEAFF
TRBJ1-1 . . TRBV5-1 TGCGCCAGCAGCTTACAGGGTGGCGGGACTGAAGCTTTCTTT CASSLQGGGTEAFF
TRBJ2-7 . . TRBV15 TGTGCCACCAGCAGAGATGGGAGGGGGGATGACGAGCAGTACTTC CATSRDGRGDDEQYF
TRBJ2-1 . . TRBV3-1/TRBV3-2 TGTGCCAGCACCCCATTAAGGGGGGGTGAGCAGTTCTTC CASTPLRGGEQFF
TRBJ1-4 . TRBD1 TRBV28 TGTGCCAGCAGACCTGCGACAGGGTGGGCATCAGCTAATGAAAAACTGTTTTTT CASRPATGWASANEKLFF
TRBJ1-3 . TRBD1 TRBV9 TGTGCCAGCAGCGTAGGACAGGGGCCTGGAAACACCATATATTTT CASSVGQGPGNTIYF
TRBJ1-3 . . TRBV7-2 TGTGCCAGCAGTGAAGCCCCGGGACATTACTCTGGAAACACCATATATTTT CASSEAPGHYSGNTIYF
TRBJ1-2 . . TRBV5-1 TGCGCCAGCAGCTTGGACAGGGCTTTTAGAGGCTACACCTTC CASSLDRAFRGYTF
TRBJ1-6 once . TRBV27 TGTGCCAGCAGTTTAGAGGGATTCGGAAATTCACCCCTCCACTTT CASSLEGFGNSPLHF
TRBJ1-2 once . TRBV30 TGTGCCTGGAGTGTAGAGGGCGGGTTTTCCATCTATGGCTACACCTTC CAWSVEGGFSIYGYTF
TRBJ2-3 . . TRBV2 TGTGCCAGCAGAGCCCAGGGGCGAGATACGCAGTATTTT CASRAQGRDTQYF
TRBJ2-3 . . TRBV2 TGTGCCAGCAGTAACGAGGGACTGCAGATAGATACGCAGTATTTT CASSNEGLQIDTQYF
TRBJ1-2 . . TRBV19 TGTGCCAGTACCCCGGACACTCTTAACTATGGCTACACCTTC CASTPDTLNYGYTF
TRBJ2-1 . TRBD2 TRBV5-1 TGCGCCAGCAGCTCCCGCGGGAGTGGATACAATGAGCAGTTCTTC CASSSRGSGYNEQFF
TRBJ2-2 . TRBD1 TRBV5-4 TGTGCCAGCAGCGGCCCGGGACAGAGCACCGGGGAGCTGTTTTTT CASSGPGQSTGELFF
TRBJ1-2 . TRBD1 TRBV7-3 TGTGCCAGCAGCTCTAACTCAGGGACAGCCTATGGCTACACCTTC CASSSNSGTAYGYTF
TRBJ2-7 . . TRBV6-1 TGTGCCAGCAGGCTGACAGTTACCTACGAGCAGTACTTC CASRLTVTYEQYF
TRBJ2-5 . TRBD1 TRBV28 TGTGCCAGCAGTTCAGGGGGCGAAGAGACCCAGTACTTC CASSSGGEETQYF
TRBJ2-7 . . TRBV6-6 TGTGCCAGCAGTTACTCGGAGGAGCCGGGCTACGAGCAGTACTTC CASSYSEEPGYEQYF
TRBJ1-1 . . TRBV28 TGTGCCAGCAGTTTATCCCCCGACAGGAGTAACACTGAAGCTTTCTTT CASSLSPDRSNTEAFF
TRBJ1-2 . . TRBV14 TGTGCCAGCAGCCAGAATGACATTTTCTATGGCTACACCTTC CASSQNDIFYGYTF
TRBJ1-2 few . TRBV28 TGTGCCAGCAGTGAGGGACATCTCCCGACCTATGGCTACACCTTC CASSEGHLPTYGYTF
TRBJ1-2 . TRBD1 TRBV18 TGTGCCAGCTCACCATCAACAGGGGGCGCTAACTATGGCTACACCTTC CASSPSTGGANYGYTF